This T cell receptor (beta chain) came from a study of blood T cell repertoires in COVID-19. At the level of the study: The study drew acute and convalescent COVID-19 samples from the United States, Italy and Spain. PBMCs, B-cell-depleted T cells, or T cells were the source of the cDNA or gDNA that made up the material.

Authors' data handling: Quantification of nucleated cells was approximated via reference gene primer amplification. Generated by immunoSEQ multiplex PCR, the TCRdb table keeps only in-frame clones and is missing some. V, J and clone size derive from that table, while D and trimming were established from the DNA sequence. The repertoire holds about 200,000 clones, 70% to 90% seen once, with 0.6% to 1% in the top ten. V shed 4 bases and J 4 bases; nucleotides not matched to a gene: 5. The CDR3 sequence is 14 residues long. The germline V gene encodes CDR1 LNHDA and CDR2 SQIVND (reference sequence). The sample consisted of peripheral blood. The clonotype comes from a woman in her seventies with acute or convalescent COVID-19. The chain is built from TRBV19 and TRBJ1-2, with TRBD1 identical over 8 bases. The CDR3: CASSTPRGPYGYTF. In DNA form, the CDR3 reads TGTGCCAGTAGTACCCCCAGGGGGCCCTATGGCTACACCTTC. Using reference TRBV19 and TRBJ1-2 for the parts outside the CDR3, the full variable domain is DGGITQSPKYLFRKEGQNVTLSCEQNLNHDAMYWYRQDPGQGLRLIYYSQIVNDFQKGDIAEGYSVSREKKESFPLTVTSAQKNPTAFYLCASSTPRGPYGYTFGSGTRLTVV.